One T cell receptor (beta chain) is described in this entry. Its target is not known. This entry belongs to a study of beta chain features in type 1 diabetes. Using CD45RO/CCR7/CD25/CD127/CD95/CD27, CD4+ naive, central memory, regulatory and stem cell-like memory cells were sorted. Sorted populations all had greater than 95% purity. Study-wide results and caveats: A closer apparent resemblance between naive, central memory and Treg TCRB repertoires was seen in patients than in healthy donors.

CDR1 SGHNT and CDR2 YYREEE come from the germline V gene (reference sequence). Trimming removed 4 bases from V and 5 bases from J; junction bases left unmatched: 9. This CDR3 has 15 residues. The investigators reverse transcribed all of the isolated RNA, so they sequenced expressed TCRB transcripts. The average output of naive, central memory and regulatory T cell samples was 3.6 million or so reads. Assay used: immunoSEQ multiplex PCR; TCRdb lists only in-frame clones, some missing. The sample yields roughly 500,000 clones, more than 9.5% seen once. Sequenced: naive CD4+ T cells from blood. The TCR originated in a woman aged 18-29 years in good health. The chain carries TRBV5-4 and TRBJ2-5, with 9 positions matching TRBD1. CDR3 bases: TGTGCCAGCAGCCCCGACGCGGACAGGGGTGAGACCCAGTACTTC. It translates to CASSPDADRGETQYF.